This T cell receptor (beta chain) was identified during a study of shared clonotypes between healthy human individuals (dated by TCRdb to 2020 to 2022). Regarding the study in general: Three men and two women, aged 18 to 49 years, made up the cohort. Per donor, three plates each were used for CD4 naive and CD4 memory, two for CD8 naive, and one for CD8 memory. Blood TCR repertoires of about five healthy adults were deeply sequenced to estimate repertoire size and the extent of clonotype sharing between individuals. Libraries were prepared and TCR repertoires were sequenced by different laboratories using diverse techniques, in order to increase sequencing depth and limit assay-specific biases. Per donor, leukapheresis produced somewhere between about 0.8 and 9.5 billion PBMCs.

Here is what the overall study found, with its caveats: Sharing across a few donors was observed for around 5% of naive CD4, under 4% of naive CD8, 2% to 2.5% of memory CD4, and about 0.38% of memory CD8 clonotypes. Estimated clonotype richness was generally larger for naive than for memory subsets. Because the study included a small number of donors, the genetic and exposure-history diversity represented was limited. Rarefaction of sorted-subset datasets indicated incomplete sequencing despite the large sequencing depth. Based on pairwise subsampling, the degree of clonotype sharing among donors was expected to be affected by sequencing depth. Compared with non-shared clonotypes, the clonotypes found in all four sorted-subset donors had higher generation probabilities. Sampling was limited to blood, and TCR repertoires in tissue likely differ from TCR repertoires in blood.

From the cysteine up to the phenylalanine, the CDR3 has a length of 15 residues. Only the CDR3 part of the read is kept: 45 bases, read in frame from the first base. From a lookup of the germline V gene (reference sequence), CDR1 and CDR2 are SSHAT and FNYEAQ. TCR CDR3 regions were amplified from genomic DNA by multiplex PCR using the deep immunoSEQ assay. For each cell subset, the extracted genomic DNA was distributed evenly across all wells of several immunoSEQ 96-well plates, and each plate served as one replicate. For sorted subsets, each replicate PCR was loaded with 200 to 250 ng genomic DNA, equivalent to approximately 27,000 T cell genomes. Purified libraries were measured with a Qubit 3.0 fluorometer, size-checked on a Bioanalyzer 2100, and measured again with the KAPA Library Quantification kit. A separate single-read 150-cycle Illumina NextSeq 550 flow cell was used to sequence each immunoSEQ 96-well plate. In the original analysis: The immunoSEQ output contained only junctional sequences without quality scores, so filtering could not match that applied to full-length reads. To assign V/J genes and CDR3, sequences were annotated against IMGT germline references using PyIR, a Python wrapper for IgBLAST v1.9. Reads were removed for weak V/J assignments (E-value above 1e-6), missing CDR3, stop codons, out-of-frame junctions, or ambiguous translated residues. V3J clonotypes were defined by identical inferred V gene, J gene, and CDR3 amino acid sequence. Percentage overlap between repertoires was calculated by dividing the number of shared unique clonotypes by the size of the smaller repertoire. Richness of each repertoire was evaluated using RTK rarefaction, the Chao1 estimator, and Recon v2.1 estimates of unobserved clonotypes. Generation probabilities for all TCRbeta clonotypes obtained by the gDNA method from several donors were computed using OLGA. In its TCRdb copy, this immuneACCESS table keeps in-frame sequences only and misses some clones. Where compared with another copy, unresolved V genes explain less than half of these, and the others have no known cause. Clonal size and the V and J genes are those of that table, whereas D and trimming came from the DNA. Across this sample there are 2 million to 2.5 million clones, with around 95% seen only once. The ten largest account for about 0.13% of the sample.

Donors were healthy HIV-negative adults with no recently reported acute infections or vaccinations. Every donor was a Caucasian adult living in Nashville, Tennessee, USA. CD4+ T cells were enriched by magnetic negative selection; naive cells were then positively selected on CD45RA, and the negative fraction formed the memory subset. Blood was collected by leukapheresis, and PBMCs were isolated by Ficoll-Histopaque density gradient centrifugation and then cryopreserved in liquid nitrogen vapor phase. Purity and quantity of every magnetically sorted T cell population were checked by analytical flow cytometry. Each sorted fraction had its genomic DNA isolated and then quantified by UV absorbance on a Nanodrop 2000c. With respect to this clone: No cognate antigen has been identified for it. One end of the junction fails to match germline, which may point to a read error. The same CDR3 is also encoded by other DNA sequences in this sample.

The sample comprised naive CD4+ T cells sorted from blood. Explained via the paper, the cell subset or site label denotes: CD45RA+ positively selected. The rearrangement joined TRBV7-7 to TRBJ2-3, and TRBD1 matches 8 of the central bases. This sequence originates from a man aged 18-30 years in good health. The DNA sequence follows: TGTGCTAGCAGCTTAGGACAGGGTCGCACAGATACGCAGTATTTT. This translates into CASSLGQGRTDTQYF.